These 20 T cell receptor beta chains came from one sample sequenced in a study of cytomegalovirus exposure and HLA in healthy donors. Repertoires were generated with immunoSEQ multiplex PCR, while TCRdb's copy carries only in-frame clones and drops some. The table records fewer than 70,000 clones, approximately 96% of them present only once. The sequenced material came from PBMCs. These receptors were taken from a man between 18 and 29 years old in good health and CMV-seronegative.

V gene TRBV19 combines with J gene TRBJ1-1; TRBD1 agrees at 7 bases. The junction had 5 bases not matched to a gene; V was cut back by 0 bases and J by 1 base. Germline loops: CDR1 LNHDA, CDR2 SQIVND (reference sequence). The CDR3 has 16 residues. The CDR3 loop is CASSIDWTGQNTEAFF. Written as DNA, the CDR3 is TGTGCCAGTAGTATAGACTGGACAGGCCAGAACACTGAAGCTTTCTTT.

The gene calls are TRBV9 and TRBJ2-1, with D maybe TRBD2 (7 bases). V lost 0 bases, J lost 4 bases, and 14 bases lay in between. Germline CDR1 and CDR2: SGDLS and YYNGEE. The CDR3 is 16 amino acids. The CDR3: CASSVAGRGAYNEQFF. CDR3 nucleotide sequence: TGTGCCAGCAGCGTAGCTGGACGGGGGGCGTACAATGAGCAGTTCTTC.

The chain uses TRBV27 and TRBJ2-3; D is unclear. Trimming took 6 bases from V and 0 from J, leaving 4 bases between them. The V gene's germline CDR1 is MNHEY and CDR2 SMNVEV (reference sequence). The CDR3 contains 12 residues. The CDR3 protein is CASSQSTDTQYF. CDR3 nucleotides: TGTGCCAGCAGCCAGAGCACAGATACGCAGTATTTT.

This chain joins TRBV14 and TRBJ2-2; D may be TRBD1 (6 bases). V lost 2 bases to trimming and J lost 5 bases, with 9 bases between them. Germline-derived CDR1 and CDR2 are SGHDN and FVKESK. This CDR3 is built from 14 residues. The CDR3 sequence is CASSQSQGTGELFF. Here the CDR3 DNA reads TGTGCCAGCAGCCAATCCCAGGGGACCGGGGAGCTGTTTTTT.

This chain links TRBV27 with TRBJ1-1; tentative D call: TRBD1 (6 bases). Germline V gene lookup returns CDR1 MNHEY and CDR2 SMNVEV (reference sequence). Trimming removed 1 base from V and 1 base from J, with 10 bases in between. The CDR3 extends over 15 amino acids. This CDR3 is CASSLFGRGNTEAFF. Here the CDR3 DNA reads TGTGCCAGCAGTTTATTTGGCAGGGGGAACACTGAAGCTTTCTTT.

V is TRBV2 and J is TRBJ2-7; 7 bases are a match to TRBD2. The V gene end was trimmed by 4 bases and the J gene end by 7 bases; junction bases not matched to a gene: 13. Germline-derived CDR1 and CDR2 are SNHLY and FYNNEI. The CDR3 has 15 residues. The CDR3 region has the DNA TGTGCCAGCAGTGGTAGCGGGCGTCTTATTGGGGAGCAGTACTTC. Translated, it gives CASSGSGRLIGEQYF. The full variable domain, in which reference TRBV2 and TRBJ2-7 provide the parts outside the CDR3, is EPEVTQTPSHQVTQMGQEVILRCVPISNHLYFYWYRQILGQKVEFLVSFYNNEISEKSEIFDDQFSVERPDGSNFTLKIRSTKLEDSAMYFCASSGSGRLIGEQYFGPGTRLTVT.

This chain joins TRBV18 and TRBJ2-5, with 10 positions matching TRBD2. Unmatched junction bases numbered 4, after V lost 4 bases and J lost 5 bases. The CDR3 sequence is 14 residues long. Per the germline V gene, CDR1 is KGHSH and CDR2 is LQKENI. CDR3 sequence (DNA): TGTGCCAGCTCACGGCTAGCGGGAGTGGAGACCCAGTACTTC. It codes for CASSRLAGVETQYF.

The sample holds one count of this clone. V gene TRBV4-1 combines with J gene TRBJ2-7; D not resolved. The CDR3 is 11 amino acids. Between the trimmed V and J ends, which lost 6 bases and 5 bases, there was a span of 8 bases. Per germline, CDR1 MGHRA and CDR2 YSYEKL. CDR3 loop: CASSNTHEQYF. Here the CDR3 DNA reads TGCGCCAGCAGTAACACCCACGAGCAGTACTTC.

The J gene is TRBJ1-1, the V gene TRBV9, with D hard to call. This CDR3 has 14 amino acids. Trimming took off 4 bases at V and 3 bases at J, with 13 bases between the two ends. Germline loops: CDR1 SGDLS, CDR2 YYNGEE. The CDR3 is CASSPNPGYTEAFF. The CDR3 nucleotides read TGTGCCAGCAGCCCGAATCCCGGGTACACTGAAGCTTTCTTT.

This clone came up once. This chain joins TRBV29-1 and TRBJ1-2; possibly TRBD1 for D (5 bases). CDR1 SQVTM and CDR2 ANQGSEA come from the germline V gene. The CDR3 consists of 11 residues. V was cut by 2 bases and J by 6 bases, with 7 bases left in between. The CDR3 reads CSVEKGNGYTF. CDR3 nucleotides: TGCAGCGTTGAAAAGGGGAATGGCTACACCTTC.

This clone appeared once. This rearrangement joins TRBV27 to TRBJ2-7; tentatively, D is TRBD1 (6 bases). Looked up from germline, CDR1 is MNHEY and CDR2 is SMNVEV (reference sequence). The CDR3 has 15 amino acids. With 0 bases removed from V and 2 bases from J, the gap between germline ends came to 11 bases. In DNA form, the CDR3 reads TGTGCCAGCAGTTTATCTGCAGGGGCAACCTACGAGCAGTACTTC. Amino acid sequence: CASSLSAGATYEQYF.

The chain joins TRBV4-1 to TRBJ2-7; 10 nucleotides line up with TRBD1. CDR1 is MGHRA, CDR2 YSYEKL, per germline. The junction had 8 bases not matched to a gene; V was cut back by 0 bases and J by 9 bases. The CDR3 spans 15 residues. CDR3 nucleotide sequence: TGCGCCAGCAGCCAAGAAGAAGGGGGACAGGGGCGGCAGTACTTC. Protein: CASSQEEGGQGRQYF.

This clone was counted once. The gene calls are TRBV10-2 and TRBJ2-1; 9 positions match TRBD2. The V gene end was trimmed by 4 bases and the J gene end by 4 bases; junction bases not matched to a gene: 5. The CDR3 sequence is 15 residues long. From germline, CDR1 is WSHSY and CDR2 SAAADI. CDR3 nucleotide sequence: TGCGCCAGCAGTGTGGAAGCGGGAGGTTACAATGAGCAGTTCTTC. As protein: CASSVEAGGYNEQFF.

This sequence joins TRBV4-3 and TRBJ2-2, with no clear D. The CDR3 runs to 12 residues. V shed 6 bases and J shed 5 bases, with 7 bases lying between them. CDR1 LGHNA and CDR2 YSLEER come from the germline V gene. CDR3 amino acids: CASRSPTGELFF. The CDR3 DNA reads TGCGCCAGCAGGAGTCCGACCGGGGAGCTGTTTTTT.

The chain is built from TRBV7-2 and TRBJ2-1; no definite D call. V was trimmed by 5 bases and J by 9 bases, leaving 14 bases between them. Germline V gene data show CDR1 as SGHTA and CDR2 as FQGNSA. The CDR3 length is 13 residues. The CDR3 protein is CASSPFTSGEQFF. The DNA of the CDR3 is TGTGCCAGCAGCCCCTTCACCTCGGGTGAGCAGTTCTTC.

The chain recombines TRBV5-1 with TRBJ2-7; weak D call: TRBD2 (5 bases). The CDR3 runs 14 residues. V shed 3 bases and J shed 3 bases, with 13 bases lying between them. Germline-derived CDR1 and CDR2 are SGHRS and YFSETQ. This CDR3 reads CASSSGVGSYEQYF. The CDR3 DNA sequence: TGCGCCAGCAGCTCCGGCGTAGGGAGCTACGAGCAGTACTTC.

The J gene is TRBJ2-7, the V gene TRBV27; 7 nucleotides line up with TRBD2. The CDR3 is made up of 15 amino acids. Unmatched junction bases numbered 15, after V lost 7 bases and J lost 6 bases. Germline CDR1 reads MNHEY; CDR2 reads SMNVEV (reference sequence). The CDR3 nucleotides read TGTGCCAGCAATAATAGGGGCGGGAGAACAGCCGAGCAGTACTTC. Protein product: CASNNRGGRTAEQYF.

Only one count was recorded for this clone. The V and J genes are TRBV29-1 and TRBJ2-7; no clear D gene. V gave up 1 base and J gave up 2 bases, with 9 bases separating them. The CDR3 has 13 residues. Germline V gene lookup returns CDR1 SQVTM and CDR2 ANQGSEA. The CDR3 region has the DNA TGCAGCGTTGAAGTGGGCCAGCCCTACGAGCAGTACTTC. Protein: CSVEVGQPYEQYF.

V is TRBV5-8 and J is TRBJ2-3; 9 nucleotides line up with TRBD1. J was trimmed by 1 base and V by 8 bases; bases with no gene match: 11. The length of the CDR3 is 16 residues. The germline V gene has CDR1 SGHTS and CDR2 YDEGEE. CDR3 coding DNA: TGTGCCAGGGGACAGGGCAGGAGCGGGGGCACAGATACGCAGTATTTT. Protein sequence: CARGQGRSGGTDTQYF.

The V call is TRBV7-6, the J call TRBJ2-2, with 11 bases that match TRBD2. Germline values: CDR1 SGHVS, CDR2 FNYEAQ. The CDR3 is 17 amino acids. The V gene end was trimmed by 2 bases and the J gene end by 4 bases; junction bases not matched to a gene: 6. The DNA for the CDR3 is TGTGCCAGCAGCTTATCACTAGCGGGAGTGGGCACCGGGGAGCTGTTTTTT. Its translation: CASSLSLAGVGTGELFF. Complete variable domain (other parts from reference TRBV7-6 and TRBJ2-2): GAGVSQSPRYKVTKRGQDVALRCDPISGHVSLYWYRQALGQGPEFLTYFNYEAQQDKSGLPNDRFSAERPEGSISTLTIQRTEQRDSAMYRCASSLSLAGVGTGELFFGEGSRLTVL.